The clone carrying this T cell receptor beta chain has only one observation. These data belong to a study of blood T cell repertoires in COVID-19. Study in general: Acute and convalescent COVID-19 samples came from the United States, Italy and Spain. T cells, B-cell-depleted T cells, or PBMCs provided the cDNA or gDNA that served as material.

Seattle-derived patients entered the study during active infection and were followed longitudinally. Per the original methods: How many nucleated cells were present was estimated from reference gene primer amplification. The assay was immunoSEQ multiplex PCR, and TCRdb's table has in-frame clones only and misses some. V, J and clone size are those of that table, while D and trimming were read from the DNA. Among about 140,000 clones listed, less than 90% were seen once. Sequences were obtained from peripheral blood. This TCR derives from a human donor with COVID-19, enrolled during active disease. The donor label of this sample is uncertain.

Here the CDR3 DNA reads TGTGCCAGCATATGGGGGCCCACTAATGAAAAACTGTTTTTT. It encodes CASIWGPTNEKLFF. The chain combines TRBV6-5 with TRBJ1-4, with D perhaps TRBD1 (6 bases). There are 14 residues in the CDR3. V shed 7 bases and J shed 2 bases, with 11 bases lying between them. Germline CDR1 and CDR2: MNHEY and SVGAGI.